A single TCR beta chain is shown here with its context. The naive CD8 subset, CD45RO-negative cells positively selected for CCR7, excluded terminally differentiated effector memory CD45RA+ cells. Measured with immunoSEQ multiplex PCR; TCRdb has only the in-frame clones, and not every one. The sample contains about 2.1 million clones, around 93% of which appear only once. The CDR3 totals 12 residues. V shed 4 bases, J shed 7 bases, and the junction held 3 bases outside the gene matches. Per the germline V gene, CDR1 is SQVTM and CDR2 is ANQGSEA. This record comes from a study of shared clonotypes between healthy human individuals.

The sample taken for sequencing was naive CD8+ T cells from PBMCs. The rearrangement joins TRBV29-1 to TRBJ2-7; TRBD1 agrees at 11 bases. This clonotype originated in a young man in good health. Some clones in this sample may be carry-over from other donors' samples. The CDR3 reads CSVVGTGGEQYF. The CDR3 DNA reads TGCAGCGTTGTAGGGACAGGGGGTGAGCAGTACTTC.